This T cell receptor beta chain was found in a study of blood T cell repertoires in COVID-19. Study as a whole: The United States, Italy and Spain were the sources of the acute and convalescent COVID-19 samples. PBMCs, B-cell-depleted T cells, or T cells were the source of the cDNA or gDNA that made up the material.

Per the original methods: Nucleated cell number was recorded as an estimate derived from reference gene primer amplification. This table comes from immunoSEQ multiplex PCR, and its TCRdb copy is limited to in-frame clones, with some not included. The V and J calls and clone size are taken from that table; D and trimming were inferred from the DNA. The table has approximately 120,000 clones, about 74% seen once. V shed 0 bases and J 2 bases; nucleotides not matched to a gene: 4. Germline loops: CDR1 SGHRS, CDR2 YFSETQ. This CDR3 region has 16 residues. The specimen sequenced was peripheral blood. This chain connects TRBV5-1 to TRBJ2-3; TRBD2 matches at 9 bases. This sequence was found in a man in his sixties with acute or convalescent COVID-19. This CDR3 reads CASSLGRGGDTDTQYF. The CDR3 region has the DNA TGCGCCAGCAGCTTGGGGCGCGGGGGGGACACAGATACGCAGTATTTT.